Each of the 32 T cell receptor beta chains below was sequenced from the same sample in a study of blood T cell repertoires in COVID-19. Data came from immunoSEQ multiplex PCR; TCRdb stores just in-frame clones and leaves some out. The profile shows 490,000 or so clones, 75% to 90% of them singletons. Source material: PBMCs or T cells enriched from blood (not recorded which). These receptors came from a woman aged 60 to 75 who had recovered from COVID-19.

A single count supports this clone. The rearrangement joins TRBV7-8 to TRBJ2-3; 8 nucleotides line up with TRBD2. The CDR3 covers 18 residues. V lost 5 bases to trimming and J lost 0 bases; unmatched junction nucleotides: 13. Germline lookup yields CDR1 SGHVS and CDR2 FQNEAQ. The CDR3 DNA reads as TGTGCCAGCAGCCCCGACGCGCGCGGGGGGTGGAGCACAGATACGCAGTATTTT. It yields the protein CASSPDARGGWSTDTQYF.

The J gene is TRBJ1-5, the V gene TRBV30; D is possibly TRBD1 (5 bases). V was pared by 3 bases and J by 5 bases, with 11 bases between. Germline CDR1 GTSNPN, CDR2 SVGIG (reference sequence). This CDR3 contains 13 residues. The CDR3 loop is CAWSPDSYQPQHF. CDR3 coding DNA: TGTGCCTGGAGCCCCGACAGTTATCAGCCCCAGCATTTT.

This clone was seen a single time. The V and J genes are TRBV2 and TRBJ1-6; tentative D call: TRBD1 (6 bases). The CDR3 totals 14 residues. V shed 3 bases and J shed 7 bases, with 10 bases lying between them. Germline V gene lookup returns CDR1 SNHLY and CDR2 FYNNEI. Written as DNA, the CDR3 is TGTGCCAGCAGTGAGAGACAGGAAAATTCACCCCTCCACTTT. This encodes CASSERQENSPLHF.

The rearrangement joins TRBV5-4 to TRBJ1-2; tentatively, D is TRBD1 (5 bases). There are 14 residues in the CDR3. Germline V gene sequence: CDR1 SGHNT, CDR2 YYREEE (reference sequence). Between the trimmed V and J ends, which lost 4 bases and 3 bases, there was a span of 13 bases. CDR3 in amino acids: CASSRPEGHYGYTF. In DNA, the CDR3 is TGTGCCAGCAGCCGCCCGGAGGGGCACTATGGCTACACCTTC.

V is TRBV7-8 and J is TRBJ2-1, with 11 bases lining up with TRBD2. The germline V gene encodes CDR1 SGHVS and CDR2 FQNEAQ. V gave up 5 bases and J gave up 6 bases; unmatched junction bases: 9. CDR3 length: 16 amino acids. CDR3 in DNA: TGTGCCAGCAGCACCTCTAGCGGGGGGTATTTCAATGAGCAGTTCTTC. Encoded protein: CASSTSSGGYFNEQFF. Drawing the rest from reference TRBV7-8 and TRBJ2-1, the complete variable domain is GAGVSQSPRYKVAKRGQDVALRCDPISGHVSLFWYQQALGQGPEFLTYFQNEAQLDKSGLPSDRFFAERPEGSVSTLKIQRTQQEDSAVYLCASSTSSGGYFNEQFFGPGTRLTVL.

V and J are TRBV27 and TRBJ1-2; 12 nucleotides align to TRBD1. The CDR3 runs 17 residues. Germline CDR1 reads MNHEY; CDR2 reads SMNVEV (reference sequence). Germline trimming cut 6 bases from V and 5 bases from J; bases unmatched to any gene: 13. DNA of the CDR3: TGTGCCAGCAGACAACCGGGACAGGGGGCACAAGGGTATGGCTACACCTTC. Its translation: CASRQPGQGAQGYGYTF.

The chain recombines TRBV20-1 with TRBJ2-7; a weak D match, TRBD1 (5 bases). Germline loops: CDR1 DFQATT, CDR2 SNEGSKA (reference sequence). V lost 3 bases to trimming and J lost 3 bases, with 12 bases between them. The CDR3 spans 13 residues. The CDR3 reads CSASMTVGYEQYF. The CDR3 DNA reads TGCAGTGCTAGTATGACAGTCGGCTACGAGCAGTACTTC.

J is TRBJ1-1 and V is TRBV24-1; a possible D gene is TRBD1 (5 bases). The germline CDR1 and CDR2 sequences are KGHDR and SFDVKD. Trimming took 7 bases from V and 7 from J, leaving 15 bases between them. There are 13 residues in the CDR3. The CDR3 reads CATRRGGFDEAFF. The CDR3 DNA follows: TGTGCCACCAGGCGGGGGGGGTTCGATGAAGCTTTCTTT.

To note about this clone: This sample includes further DNA sequences coding for the same CDR3. This rearrangement joins TRBV7-9 to TRBJ2-2; 7 positions agree with TRBD1. V lost 1 base and J lost 1; bases outside the gene matches: 0. Germline assignment: CDR1 SEHNR and CDR2 FQNEAQ (reference sequence). The CDR3 length is 15 residues. The CDR3 DNA is TGTGCCAGCAGCTTAGGACAGGGGAACACCGGGGAGCTGTTTTTT. It specifies CASSLGQGNTGELFF.

In its sample, this clone was seen many times. The rearrangement uses TRBV10-2 and TRBJ1-5, with a tentative D call TRBD1 (6 bases). The germline V and J ends were trimmed by 0 bases and 4 bases, with 10 bases remaining between them. This CDR3 is built from 15 residues. From germline, CDR1 is WSHSY and CDR2 SAAADI. CDR3 amino acids: CASSESGQLNQPQHF. The CDR3 nucleotides read TGCGCCAGCAGTGAGTCCGGACAGTTAAATCAGCCCCAGCATTTT.

The chain has TRBV29-1 and TRBJ1-3, with 8 bases identical to TRBD1. Germline trimming cut 7 bases from V and 3 bases from J; bases unmatched to any gene: 5. This CDR3 is built from 13 residues. Germline V CDR1 and CDR2: SQVTM, ANQGSEA. This CDR3 reads CSADRDGGNTIYF. The CDR3 DNA reads TGCAGCGCGGACAGGGACGGTGGAAACACCATATATTTT.

The chain uses TRBV7-2 and TRBJ1-4; D not certain. Trimming took off 5 bases at V and 5 bases at J, with 15 bases between the two ends. Germline V gene data show CDR1 as SGHTA and CDR2 as FQGNSA. The CDR3 is made up of 15 amino acids. Here the CDR3 reads CASSKEVLGNEKLFF. CDR3 in DNA: TGTGCCAGCAGCAAGGAGGTATTGGGGAATGAAAAACTGTTTTTT.

The chain joins TRBV7-6 to TRBJ2-3, with D perhaps TRBD2 (7 bases). Germline V gene data show CDR1 as SGHVS and CDR2 as FNYEAQ. The V gene lost 4 bases and the J gene lost 4 bases, with 15 bases spanning the gap. This CDR3 has 15 residues. The CDR3 sequence: CASSSPWGGPDTQYF. The CDR3 nucleotides are TGTGCCAGCAGCTCCCCGTGGGGGGGCCCAGATACGCAGTATTTT. The variable domain in full, completed from reference TRBV7-6 and TRBJ2-3, reads GAGVSQSPRYKVTKRGQDVALRCDPISGHVSLYWYRQALGQGPEFLTYFNYEAQQDKSGLPNDRFSAERPEGSISTLTIQRTEQRDSAMYRCASSSPWGGPDTQYFGPGTRLTVL.

This chain joins TRBV11-3 and TRBJ2-3, with 7 bases lining up with TRBD1. V lost 2 bases, J lost 4 bases, and 0 bases stayed unmatched. Germline CDR1 SGHNT, CDR2 YENEEA. The CDR3 has 13 residues. The chain's CDR3 is CASSLQGADTQYF. CDR3 DNA sequence: TGTGCCAGCAGCTTACAGGGGGCAGATACGCAGTATTTT.

The chain combines TRBV15 with TRBJ2-1; D unclear. The germline CDR1 and CDR2 sequences are LNHNV and YYDKDF (reference sequence). CDR3 length equals 14 residues. Trimming took 6 bases from V and 5 from J, leaving 14 bases between them. CDR3 in amino acids: CATRPLSAHNEQFF. The CDR3, as DNA: TGTGCCACCAGACCGCTATCTGCCCACAATGAGCAGTTCTTC.

V gene TRBV11-2 combines with J gene TRBJ2-7, with D maybe TRBD2 (7 bases). Germline lookup yields CDR1 SGHAT and CDR2 FQNNGV. The CDR3 has 14 amino acids. V lost 5 bases to trimming and J lost 2 bases, with 13 bases between them. As DNA, the CDR3 is TGTGCCAGCAGCCAAGGGGGGGTAGCCTACGAGCAGTACTTC. Residues: CASSQGGVAYEQYF.

This clone was counted ten times or more. The chain has TRBV3-1 (or the pseudogene TRBV3-2) and TRBJ2-1, with 7 bases aligning to TRBD1. V lost 4 bases, J lost 2 bases, and 2 bases stayed unmatched. CDR1 is LGHDT and CDR2 is YNNKEL in the germline V gene (reference sequence). CDR3 size: 14 residues. The DNA of the CDR3 is TGTGCCAGCAGCCGGGGGACAGCCTACAATGAGCAGTTCTTC. This codes for CASSRGTAYNEQFF.

The J gene is TRBJ1-6, the V gene TRBV28, with D tentatively TRBD1 (6 bases). This CDR3 has 15 residues. V lost 0 bases to trimming and J lost 10 bases, with 13 bases between them. Looked up from germline, CDR1 is MDHEN and CDR2 is SYDVKM. The CDR3 coding sequence is TGTGCCAGCAGTTTATGGGGCAGGGGAAACTCACCCCTCCACTTT. Amino acid sequence: CASSLWGRGNSPLHF.

V and J are TRBV7-2 and TRBJ1-5; TRBD1 agrees at 7 bases. V was clipped by 4 bases and J by 7 bases; unmatched bases: 4. The germline gives CDR1 SGHTA, CDR2 FQGNSA. CDR3 length: 13 residues. The CDR3 DNA reads TGTGCCAGCAGCTCGACAGGGAACCAGCCCCAGCATTTT. It encodes CASSSTGNQPQHF.

DNA for the CDR3: TGTGCTAGTGGTTTCGGGGGACAGGGCCCCAATCAGCCCCAGCATTTT. It codes for CASGFGGQGPNQPQHF. The chain combines TRBV12-5 with TRBJ1-5; 9 positions match TRBD1. The CDR3 has 16 residues. Unmatched junction bases numbered 6, after V lost 3 bases and J lost 3 bases. Per germline, CDR1 LGHNT and CDR2 FRNRAP.

V usage is TRBV19 and J usage is TRBJ1-5; 12 bases are shared with TRBD1. V shed 4 bases, J shed 5 bases, and the junction held 3 bases outside the gene matches. This CDR3 spans 15 amino acids. Germline V gene lookup returns CDR1 LNHDA and CDR2 SQIVND (reference sequence). In DNA form, the CDR3 reads TGTGCCAGTAGTAGGGGACAGGGGGCACATCAGCCCCAGCATTTT. Its protein is CASSRGQGAHQPQHF. Full variable domain (remainder filled in from reference TRBV19 and TRBJ1-5): DGGITQSPKYLFRKEGQNVTLSCEQNLNHDAMYWYRQDPGQGLRLIYYSQIVNDFQKGDIAEGYSVSREKKESFPLTVTSAQKNPTAFYLCASSRGQGAHQPQHFGDGTRLSIL.

CDR3 sequence: CASSSMTGLFTEAFF. CDR3 in DNA: TGCGCCAGCAGCTCAATGACAGGGCTCTTCACTGAAGCTTTCTTT. This rearrangement joins TRBV4-1 to TRBJ1-1; 7 positions match TRBD1. Germline V gene lookup returns CDR1 MGHRA and CDR2 YSYEKL. This CDR3 spans 15 amino acids. The trim removed 5 bases at V and 4 bases at J, leaving 10 bases unmatched.

V usage is TRBV4-2 and J usage is TRBJ2-2, with D possibly being TRBD2 (6 bases). Germline V gives CDR1 LGHNA, CDR2 YNFKEQ. This CDR3 comprises 16 residues. Trimming removed 1 base at V and 4 bases at J, with 13 bases between. The CDR3 here is CASSQVEGTLTGELFF. The CDR3 DNA reads TGTGCCAGCAGCCAAGTGGAGGGGACCCTCACCGGGGAGCTGTTTTTT.

The sample holds a few counts of this clone. This chain connects TRBV12-3 or TRBV12-4 to TRBJ1-1; 7 positions match TRBD1. The CDR3 loop spans 12 amino acids. Trimming at V came to 5 bases and at J to 7 bases, leaving 4 bases not matched to a gene. The CDR3 here is CASSPYRGEAFF. CDR3 in DNA: TGTGCCAGCAGTCCGTACAGGGGTGAAGCTTTCTTT.

The gene calls are TRBV10-3 and TRBJ1-2; the match to TRBD1 covers 9 bases. The germline gives CDR1 ENHRY, CDR2 SYGVKD. The ends lost 6 bases at V and 7 bases at J; junction bases unmatched: 3. The CDR3 is 12 residues long. Written as DNA, the CDR3 is TGTGCCATCAGACAGGGGGCAGGTGGCTACACCTTC. This sequence encodes CAIRQGAGGYTF.

The rearrangement links TRBV30 to TRBJ2-7; TRBD1 agrees at 11 bases. The ends lost 0 bases at V and 3 bases at J; junction bases unmatched: 1. From germline, CDR1 is GTSNPN and CDR2 SVGIG (reference sequence). CDR3 length: 14 amino acids. The CDR3 region has the DNA TGTGCCTGGAGTGTAGGGACAGGGGGCTACGAGCAGTACGTC. Its protein product is CAWSVGTGGYEQYV.

This chain uses TRBV18 with TRBJ2-1; 7 bases are shared with TRBD2. The CDR3 totals 17 residues. V was pared by 0 bases and J by 10 bases, with 15 bases of the junction left unmatched. Germline-derived CDR1 and CDR2 are KGHSH and LQKENI. As DNA, the CDR3 is TGTGCCAGCTCACCACCGATGGCTAGCGGCCGGGTAGGGGAGCAGTTCTTC. Its protein product is CASSPPMASGRVGEQFF.

The V and J genes are TRBV9 and TRBJ2-3, with D possibly being TRBD2 (5 bases). The germline CDR1 and CDR2 sequences are SGDLS and YYNGEE. The CDR3 totals 12 residues. Trimming shortened V by 6 bases and J by 6 bases, and 11 bases separated the two germline ends. The CDR3: CASTPGGDTQYF. The CDR3 DNA sequence: TGTGCCAGCACCCCCGGCGGGGATACGCAGTATTTT.

This chain connects TRBV18 to TRBJ2-7, with 8 nucleotides matching TRBD1. Germline loops: CDR1 KGHSH, CDR2 LQKENI. This CDR3 contains 13 residues. The V segment lost 3 bases and the J segment 3 bases; nucleotides outside the gene matches: 1. CDR3 bases: TGTGCCAGCTCACCGGGACAGGTCTACGAGCAGTACTTC. As protein: CASSPGQVYEQYF.

The chain employs TRBV6-1 and TRBJ2-1; 9 nucleotides line up with TRBD2. After removal of 3 bases from V and 4 bases from J, the junction contained 4 bases not matched to a gene. CDR1 is MNHNS and CDR2 is SASEGT in the germline V gene. There are 15 residues in the CDR3. CDR3 loop: CASSDSGGTYNEQFF. The CDR3 DNA follows: TGTGCCAGCAGTGACAGCGGGGGGACTTACAATGAGCAGTTCTTC.

The chain couples TRBV4-1 to TRBJ1-1; TRBD1 is a possible D gene (6 bases). The CDR3 extends over 16 amino acids. Trimming stripped 1 base from V and 0 bases from J, with 12 bases between. Germline CDR1 reads MGHRA; CDR2 reads YSYEKL. The CDR3 protein is CASSQVPGQLNTEAFF. The CDR3 DNA reads as TGCGCCAGCAGCCAAGTACCTGGACAGTTGAACACTGAAGCTTTCTTT.

The chain combines TRBV2 with TRBJ1-1; D gene uncertain. This CDR3 comprises 15 residues. In germline, CDR1 is SNHLY, CDR2 FYNNEI. V was trimmed by 6 bases and J by 4 bases, leaving 18 bases between them. The CDR3 DNA follows: TGTGCCAGCAGCGCTCCGGGTCGATTGGGCACTGAAGCTTTCTTT. Translating it yields CASSAPGRLGTEAFF.